The 9 T cell receptor beta chains presented below share a single source sample, sequenced in a study of early T cells in non-severe SARS-CoV-2 infection. TCRdb passed the 5' RACE reads through MiXCR, listing each CDR3 protein once. The sample has approximately 80,000 distinct CDR3 sequences, 11% seen once. The sequencing used whole blood, collected at baseline. Receptor source: an adult who was a healthcare worker with PCR-confirmed SARS-CoV-2 infection or an uninfected control (not recorded which).

The CDR3 DNA is TGTGCCAGTACCCACAACACTGGGGGAACTGAAGCTTTCTTT. This codes for CASTHNTGGTEAFF. This chain links TRBV19 with TRBJ1-1; TRBD1 might be the D (5 bases). Germline values: CDR1 LNHDA, CDR2 SQIVND (reference sequence). V shed 7 bases and J shed 5 bases, with 17 bases lying between them. The CDR3 length is 14 residues.

CDR3 in amino acids: CASSSGWNTQYF. Written as DNA, the CDR3 is TGTGCCAGCAGCTCAGGTTGGAATACGCAGTATTTT. J is TRBJ2-3 and V is TRBV7-2; no reliable D call. The CDR3 has 12 amino acids. Germline V lookup: CDR1 SGHTA, CDR2 FQGNSA. The germline V and J ends were trimmed by 4 bases and 7 bases, with 9 bases remaining between them.

This clonotype was seen many times. J is TRBJ2-3 and V is TRBV9; no definite D call. V lost 0 bases and J 0 bases, leaving 14 bases between the germline ends. CDR3 length equals 17 residues. Germline V gene data show CDR1 as SGDLS and CDR2 as YYNGEE. The CDR3 DNA follows: TGTGCCAGCAGCGTAGGGCCTCGCCAAGCAAGCACAGATACGCAGTATTTT. Encoded protein: CASSVGPRQASTDTQYF.

The table lists this clonotype with a few counts. This CDR3 is CASSDPENTIYF. CDR3 DNA: TGTGCCAGCAGTGACCCTGAAAACACCATATATTTT. V and J are TRBV28 and TRBJ1-3; D not resolved. V was cut by 5 bases and J by 6 bases, with 8 bases left in between. Germline values: CDR1 MDHEN, CDR2 SYDVKM. CDR3 length equals 12 residues.

J is TRBJ2-3 and V is TRBV29-1; D is uncertain. Trimming took 6 bases from V and 4 from J, leaving 14 bases between them. This CDR3 region has 13 residues. Germline-derived CDR1 and CDR2 are SQVTM and ANQGSEA. Written as DNA, the CDR3 is TGCAGCGTAGCTACACGTGCCGCAGATACGCAGTATTTT. This encodes CSVATRAADTQYF.

With respect to this clonotype: Germline is not matched at one junction end, which may reflect a read error. This rearrangement joins TRBV29-1 to TRBJ2-1; a possible D gene is TRBD2 (6 bases). The germline V gene has CDR1 SQVTM and CDR2 ANQGSEA. This CDR3 region has 14 residues. In DNA form, the CDR3 reads TGCAGCGTTGATTCGGGTACTAGCTACTATGAGCAGTTCTTC. This translates into CSVDSGTSYYEQFF.

The rearrangement uses TRBV5-1 and TRBJ1-4; D gene unclear. Trimming stripped 4 bases from V and 6 bases from J, with 16 bases between. The length of the CDR3 is 15 residues. From germline, CDR1 is SGHRS and CDR2 YFSETQ. The CDR3 DNA reads TGCGCCAGCAGCGCCGGGTCTTTAACGGATGAAAAACTGTTTTTT. It translates to CASSAGSLTDEKLFF.

This clonotype was detected ten times or more. V usage is TRBV7-2 and J usage is TRBJ1-1, with 11 bases identical to TRBD1. V trimming: 6 bases; J trimming: 6 bases; junction bases outside the gene matches: 6. Germline loops: CDR1 SGHTA, CDR2 FQGNSA. The CDR3 consists of 14 residues. This chain's CDR3 is CASRRTGGGSEAFF. The CDR3 nucleotides are TGTGCCAGCAGGCGGACAGGGGGCGGCTCTGAAGCTTTCTTT.

This clonotype appeared many times. The chain combines TRBV12-3 or TRBV12-4 with TRBJ1-6; unclear D gene. The CDR3 has 11 amino acids. V gave up 6 bases and J gave up 10 bases, with 7 bases separating them. CDR3 coding DNA: TGTGCCAGCAGCTCGTCATCACCCCTCCACTTT. It is translated as CASSSSSPLHF.